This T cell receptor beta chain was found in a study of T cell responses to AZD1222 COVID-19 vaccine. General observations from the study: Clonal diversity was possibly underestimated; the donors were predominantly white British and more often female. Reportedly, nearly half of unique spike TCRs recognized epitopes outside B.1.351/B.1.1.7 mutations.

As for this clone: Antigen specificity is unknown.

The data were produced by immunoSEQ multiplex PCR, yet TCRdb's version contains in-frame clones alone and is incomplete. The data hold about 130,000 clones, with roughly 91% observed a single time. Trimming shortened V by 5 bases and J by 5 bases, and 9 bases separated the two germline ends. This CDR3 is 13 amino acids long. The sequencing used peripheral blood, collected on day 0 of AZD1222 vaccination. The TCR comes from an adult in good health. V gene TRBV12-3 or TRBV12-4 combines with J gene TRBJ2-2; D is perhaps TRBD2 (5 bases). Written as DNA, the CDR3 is TGTGCCAGCAGTATACGGGGTACCGGGGAGCTGTTTTTT. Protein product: CASSIRGTGELFF.